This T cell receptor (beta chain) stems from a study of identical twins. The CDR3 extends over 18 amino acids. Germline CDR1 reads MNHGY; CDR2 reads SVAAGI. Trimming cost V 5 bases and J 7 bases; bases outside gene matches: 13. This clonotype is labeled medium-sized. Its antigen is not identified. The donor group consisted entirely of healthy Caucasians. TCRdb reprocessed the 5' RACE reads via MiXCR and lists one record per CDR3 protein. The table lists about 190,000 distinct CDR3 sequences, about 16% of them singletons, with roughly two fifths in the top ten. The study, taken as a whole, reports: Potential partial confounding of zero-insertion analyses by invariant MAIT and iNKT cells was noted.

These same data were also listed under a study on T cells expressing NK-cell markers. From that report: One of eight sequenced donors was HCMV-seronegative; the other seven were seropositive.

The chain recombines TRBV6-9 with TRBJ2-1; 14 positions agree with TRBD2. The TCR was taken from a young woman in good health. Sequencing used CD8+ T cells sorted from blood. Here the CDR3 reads CASSPHCRLAGGNNEQFF. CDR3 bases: TGTGCCAGCAGTCCTCACTGCCGACTAGCGGGGGGGAATAATGAGCAGTTCTTC.